This T cell receptor (beta chain) was recorded in a study of blood T cell repertoires in COVID-19. Overall study context: Whether acute or convalescent, the COVID-19 samples came from the United States, Italy and Spain.

The germline V gene encodes CDR1 MNHEY and CDR2 SMNVEV (reference sequence). The ends were cut back, 3 bases at V and 0 bases at J, with 3 bases in the middle. The CDR3 loop spans 14 amino acids. Original methodology: The assay estimated nucleated cells by amplifying reference gene primers. Generated by immunoSEQ multiplex PCR, the TCRdb table keeps only in-frame clones and is missing some. That table furnishes V, J and clone size, whereas the DNA furnished D and trimming. The table lists about 260,000 clones, roughly 90% of them singletons. Those who participated ranged in age from roughly 18 to 100 years and resided in about 24 US areas. A COVID-19 case was met by exposed participants within 2 weeks before study entry.

The sequence derives from a man between 40 and 49 years old who had been exposed to COVID-19. The rearrangement joins TRBV27 to TRBJ2-6; D is unresolved. Sequenced: PBMCs or T cells enriched from blood (not recorded which). CDR3 region: CASSFYSGANVLTF. The CDR3 DNA reads as TGTGCCAGCAGTTTTTACTCTGGGGCCAACGTCCTGACTTTC.